This TCR beta chain originates from a study of blood T cell repertoires in COVID-19. Study-wide context: Samples taken during acute and convalescent COVID-19 were collected in the United States, Italy and Spain. Sources were T cells, B-cell-depleted T cells, or PBMCs; the material itself was cDNA or gDNA.

Per the authors' pipeline: Estimation of nucleated cell counts was performed using reference gene primer amplification. Clones were sequenced by immunoSEQ multiplex PCR, and TCRdb holds only the in-frame ones, with some missing. V, J and clone size derive from that table, while D and trimming were established from the DNA sequence. The sample yields about 150,000 clones, roughly 88% seen once. This receptor was taken from a man aged 45-60 years who had recovered from COVID-19. The sequenced sample was PBMCs or T cells enriched from blood (not recorded which).

The CDR3 loop is CASSLQGSGYTF. CDR3 coding DNA: TGCGCCAGCAGCTTACAGGGTTCTGGCTACACCTTC. The chain joins TRBV5-1 to TRBJ1-2; D possibly corresponds to TRBD1 (6 bases). V was trimmed by 2 bases and J by 7 bases, leaving 9 bases between them. Per the germline V gene, CDR1 is SGHRS and CDR2 is YFSETQ. CDR3 length equals 12 residues.